The sequence of this TCR beta chain was determined in a study of T-cell reconstitution after alpha-beta-depleted transplantation in children. General study findings and limits: Two months or so post-transplant, alpha-beta T cells reportedly derived from several hundred expanded graft clones. Diversity of TCRbeta at day 60 was high in some patients, arising from surviving recipient T cells and thymic progenitors. A year had passed since transplant, and T-cell counts and diversity by then came mostly from newly produced T cells.

For TCRbeta, the library was prepared with unique molecular identifiers. TCRdb reprocessed the PCR reads via MiXCR and lists one record per CDR3 protein. The sample includes under 300,000 distinct CDR3 sequences, approximately 10% of them seen just once. This clonotype has at least ten counts. Its cognate antigen is unknown. Trimming at V came to 6 bases and at J to 9 bases, leaving 3 bases not matched to a gene. Germline V gene sequence: CDR1 KGHDR, CDR2 SFDVKD. The CDR3 is 12 amino acids. The sequencing used peripheral blood, collected 180 days after TCRalphabeta/CD19-depleted stem cell transplant. This receptor was obtained from a male patient aged 2 to 9 who had a stem cell transplant for chronic granulomatous disease, so the T cells may come from the graft donor. The gene calls are TRBV24-1 and TRBJ2-1; 8 nucleotides agree with TRBD2. CDR3 in DNA: TGTGCCACCAGTAGGACTAGCAGTGAGCAGTTCTTC. Residues: CATSRTSSEQFF.